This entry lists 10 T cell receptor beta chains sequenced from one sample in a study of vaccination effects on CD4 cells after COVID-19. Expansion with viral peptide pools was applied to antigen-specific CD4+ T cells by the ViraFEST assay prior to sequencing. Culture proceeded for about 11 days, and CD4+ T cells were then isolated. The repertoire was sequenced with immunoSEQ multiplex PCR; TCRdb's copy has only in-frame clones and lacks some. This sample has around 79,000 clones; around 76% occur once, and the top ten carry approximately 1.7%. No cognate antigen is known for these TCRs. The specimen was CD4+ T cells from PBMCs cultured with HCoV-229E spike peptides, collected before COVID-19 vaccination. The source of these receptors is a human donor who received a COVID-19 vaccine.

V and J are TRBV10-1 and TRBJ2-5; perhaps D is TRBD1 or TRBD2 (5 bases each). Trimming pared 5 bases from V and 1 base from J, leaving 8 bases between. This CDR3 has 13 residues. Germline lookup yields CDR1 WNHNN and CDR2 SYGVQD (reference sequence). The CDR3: CASSRDLQETQYF. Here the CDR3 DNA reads TGCGCCAGCAGTAGGGACCTCCAAGAGACCCAGTACTTC.

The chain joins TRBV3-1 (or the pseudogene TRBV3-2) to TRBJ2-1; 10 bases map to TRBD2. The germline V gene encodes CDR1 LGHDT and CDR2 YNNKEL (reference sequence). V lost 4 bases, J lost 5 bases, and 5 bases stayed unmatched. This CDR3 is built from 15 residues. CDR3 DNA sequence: TGTGCCAGCAGCCTCACTAGCGGGGCCCACAATGAGCAGTTCTTC. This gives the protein CASSLTSGAHNEQFF.

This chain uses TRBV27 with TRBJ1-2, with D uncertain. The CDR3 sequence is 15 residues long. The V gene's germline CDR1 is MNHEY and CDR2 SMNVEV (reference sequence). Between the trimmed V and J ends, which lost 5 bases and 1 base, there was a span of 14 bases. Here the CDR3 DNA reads TGTGCCAGCAGTCCCATGGCCCTTTATAACTATGGCTACACCTTC. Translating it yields CASSPMALYNYGYTF.

In DNA, the CDR3 is TGTGCCACCAGTGATGGTAGCGGAAATGAGCAGTTCTTC. The encoded protein is CATSDGSGNEQFF. The chain recombines TRBV24-1 with TRBJ2-1, with a possible D match to TRBD2 (6 bases). The V end lost 3 bases, the J end lost 7 bases, and 9 bases lay between the germline ends. The CDR3 covers 13 residues. Germline V gene lookup returns CDR1 KGHDR and CDR2 SFDVKD.

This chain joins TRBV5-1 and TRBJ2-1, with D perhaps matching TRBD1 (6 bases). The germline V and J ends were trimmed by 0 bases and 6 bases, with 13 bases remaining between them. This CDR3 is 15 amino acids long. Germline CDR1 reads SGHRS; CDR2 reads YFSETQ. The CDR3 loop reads CASSLDRATGNEQFF. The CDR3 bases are TGCGCCAGCAGCTTGGACAGGGCCACGGGCAATGAGCAGTTCTTC.

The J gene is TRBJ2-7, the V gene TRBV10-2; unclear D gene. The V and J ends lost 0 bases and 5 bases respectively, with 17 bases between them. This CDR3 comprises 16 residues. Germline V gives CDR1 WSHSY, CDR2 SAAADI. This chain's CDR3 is CASSESGFVGRDEQYV. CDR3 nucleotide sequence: TGCGCCAGCAGTGAGTCGGGATTCGTCGGTAGGGACGAGCAGTACGTC.

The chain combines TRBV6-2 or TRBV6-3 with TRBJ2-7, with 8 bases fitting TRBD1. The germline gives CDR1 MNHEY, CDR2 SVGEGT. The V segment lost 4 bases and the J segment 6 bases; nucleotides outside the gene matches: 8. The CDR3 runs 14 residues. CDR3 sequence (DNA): TGTGCCAGCAGTTCCGGGGACAGGCACCGCGAGCAGTACGTC. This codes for CASSSGDRHREQYV.

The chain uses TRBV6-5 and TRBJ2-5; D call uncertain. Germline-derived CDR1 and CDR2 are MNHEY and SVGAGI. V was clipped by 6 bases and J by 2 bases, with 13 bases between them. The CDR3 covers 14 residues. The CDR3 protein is CASRAVRQQETQYF. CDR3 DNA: TGTGCCAGCAGAGCCGTCCGTCAGCAAGAGACCCAGTACTTC.

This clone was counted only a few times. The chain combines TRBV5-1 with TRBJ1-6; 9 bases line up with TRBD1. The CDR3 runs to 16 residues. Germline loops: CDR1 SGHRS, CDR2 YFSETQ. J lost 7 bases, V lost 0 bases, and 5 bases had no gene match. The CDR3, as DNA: TGCGCCAGCAGCTTGGAACAGGGGGCAATCAATTCACCCCTCCACTTT. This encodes CASSLEQGAINSPLHF.

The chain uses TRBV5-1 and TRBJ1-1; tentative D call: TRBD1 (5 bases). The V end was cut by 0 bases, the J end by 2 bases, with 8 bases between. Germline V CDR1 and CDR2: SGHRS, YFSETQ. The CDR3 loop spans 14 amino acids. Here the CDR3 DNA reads TGCGCCAGCAGCTTGGAGGGGCTCAACACTGAAGCTTTCTTT. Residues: CASSLEGLNTEAFF. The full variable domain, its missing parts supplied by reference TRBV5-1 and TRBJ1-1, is KAGVTQTPRYLIKTRGQQVTLSCSPISGHRSVSWYQQTPGQGLQFLFEYFSETQRNKGNFPGRFSGRQFSNSRSEMNVSTLELGDSALYLCASSLEGLNTEAFFGQGTRLTVV.